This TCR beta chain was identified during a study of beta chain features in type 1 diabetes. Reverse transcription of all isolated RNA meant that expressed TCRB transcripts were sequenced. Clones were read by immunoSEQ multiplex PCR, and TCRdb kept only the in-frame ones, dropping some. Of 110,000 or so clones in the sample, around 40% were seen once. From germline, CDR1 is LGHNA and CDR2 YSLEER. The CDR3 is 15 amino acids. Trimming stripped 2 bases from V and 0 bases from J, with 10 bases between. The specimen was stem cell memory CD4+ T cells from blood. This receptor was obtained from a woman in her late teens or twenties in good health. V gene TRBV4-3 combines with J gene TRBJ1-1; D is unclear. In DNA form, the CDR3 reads TGCGCCAGCAGCCAACTCCAGATAATGAACACTGAAGCTTTCTTT. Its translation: CASSQLQIMNTEAFF.